One and the same sample provided the 19 T cell receptor beta chains below, sequenced in a study of blood T cell repertoires in COVID-19 (dated by TCRdb to 2018 to 2021). Library creation used the immunoSEQ multiplex PCR assay. TCRdb mirrors the immuneACCESS table, restricted to in-frame sequences. Some clones are absent from its copies; in checked studies, under half trace to an unresolved V gene, and the reason for the others is unknown. The table for this sample lists more than 90,000 clones; 80% to 85% of them were counted only once. The ten largest clones represent 7.9% of the sample. Sequencing used peripheral blood. The origin of the receptors is a man aged 65-85 years with acute or convalescent COVID-19.

The chain couples TRBV2 to TRBJ1-1; the D gene is possibly TRBD1 (5 bases). V lost 3 bases and J lost 5, with 16 bases in between. Germline-derived CDR1 and CDR2 are SNHLY and FYNNEI. This CDR3 contains 15 residues. The CDR3, as DNA: TGTGCCAGCAGTGATGGCTTTGTCGGGGGAACTGAAGCTTTCTTT. It encodes CASSDGFVGGTEAFF.

V is TRBV5-1 and J is TRBJ2-2, with D possibly matching TRBD1 (5 bases). Germline V gives CDR1 SGHRS, CDR2 YFSETQ. This CDR3 spans 16 amino acids. The V and J ends lost 0 bases and 0 bases respectively, with 9 bases between them. The CDR3 sequence is CASSLGTTANTGELFF. In nucleotides, the CDR3 is TGCGCCAGCAGCTTGGGGACAACGGCGAACACCGGGGAGCTGTTTTTT.

The rearrangement links TRBV5-1 to TRBJ2-6, with 8 nucleotides matching TRBD1. The V segment lost 4 bases and the J segment 2 bases; nucleotides outside the gene matches: 2. The CDR3 extends over 15 amino acids. Germline lookup yields CDR1 SGHRS and CDR2 YFSETQ. The CDR3 bases are TGCGCCAGCAGCGCGGACAGGGCTGGGGCCAACGTCCTGACTTTC. Translation: CASSADRAGANVLTF.

The gene calls are TRBV24-1 and TRBJ1-2; 9 nucleotides match TRBD1. Unmatched junction bases numbered 3, after V lost 7 bases and J lost 7 bases. Germline loops: CDR1 KGHDR, CDR2 SFDVKD. The CDR3 extends over 12 amino acids. CDR3 in amino acids: CATRPGQGGYTF. CDR3 DNA: TGTGCCACCAGACCGGGACAGGGTGGCTACACCTTC.

This chain uses TRBV5-4 with TRBJ2-7; tentative D call: TRBD1 (5 bases). Per the germline V gene, CDR1 is SGHNT and CDR2 is YYREEE (reference sequence). Trimming pared 0 bases from V and 0 bases from J, leaving 10 bases between. There are 15 residues in the CDR3. The CDR3 protein is CASSLGRANSYEQYF. CDR3 coding DNA: TGTGCCAGCAGCTTGGGCAGGGCGAACTCCTACGAGCAGTACTTC.

The gene calls are TRBV5-1 and TRBJ1-2; 8 positions match TRBD1. The J segment lost 5 bases and the V segment lost 5 bases, leaving 5 bases of the junction unmatched. This CDR3 spans 13 amino acids. The V gene's germline CDR1 is SGHRS and CDR2 YFSETQ. For the CDR3, the DNA is TGCGCCAGCAGGGGGAGGACAGGGTATGGCTACACCTTC. Amino acid sequence: CASRGRTGYGYTF.

The V and J genes are TRBV15 and TRBJ2-3; D ambiguous. Germline CDR1 LNHNV, CDR2 YYDKDF (reference sequence). With 3 bases removed from V and 2 bases from J, the gap between germline ends came to 15 bases. The CDR3 runs 16 residues. The CDR3, as DNA: TGTGCCACCAGCAGTGACACCTACTTCCCCACAGATACGCAGTATTTT. Amino acid sequence: CATSSDTYFPTDTQYF.

The chain couples TRBV9 to TRBJ1-5, with D perhaps TRBD1 (6 bases). V was pared by 4 bases and J by 7 bases, with 12 bases between. The CDR3 is 13 amino acids. Germline CDR1 SGDLS, CDR2 YYNGEE. Written as DNA, the CDR3 is TGTGCCAGCAGCTCCCTCCAGGGGCAGCCCCAGCATTTT. Protein sequence: CASSSLQGQPQHF.

The chain is built from TRBV5-4 and TRBJ2-2, with a tentative D call TRBD1 (5 bases). The CDR3 loop spans 16 amino acids. V was trimmed by 3 bases and J by 1 base, leaving 13 bases between them. Germline V gene sequence: CDR1 SGHNT, CDR2 YYREEE (reference sequence). The CDR3 protein is CASSSQTARNTGELFF. The CDR3 nucleotides read TGTGCCAGCAGCTCCCAGACAGCAAGGAACACCGGGGAGCTGTTTTTT.

The CDR3 loop reads CASSVGLAGATDTQYF. CDR3 nucleotides: TGTGCCAGCAGCGTCGGACTAGCGGGGGCCACAGATACGCAGTATTTT. J is TRBJ2-3 and V is TRBV9, with TRBD2 identical over 13 bases. Germline V gene lookup returns CDR1 SGDLS and CDR2 YYNGEE. The CDR3 contains 16 residues. V dropped 2 bases and J dropped 2; count of bases not matched to a gene: 2.

In its sample, this clone was seen a few times. This chain uses TRBV13 with TRBJ1-2; TRBD1 matches at 10 bases. The CDR3 length is 15 residues. CDR1 and CDR2 (germline): PRHDT, FYEKMQ (reference sequence). Trimming removed 5 bases from V and 4 bases from J; junction bases left unmatched: 7. The CDR3 here is CASSQHGTGVYGYTF. CDR3 sequence (DNA): TGTGCCAGCAGCCAACACGGGACAGGGGTCTATGGCTACACCTTC. Filled out from reference TRBV13 and TRBJ1-2, the complete variable domain reads AAGVIQSPRHLIKEKRETATLKCYPIPRHDTVYWYQQGPGQDPQFLISFYEKMQSDKGSIPDRFSAQQFSDYHSELNMSSLELGDSALYFCASSQHGTGVYGYTFGSGTRLTVV.

V gene TRBV30 combines with J gene TRBJ1-6, with D unresolved. V was clipped by 0 bases and J by 8 bases, with 11 bases between them. The CDR3 covers 14 residues. Germline V gives CDR1 GTSNPN, CDR2 SVGIG (reference sequence). The CDR3 is CAWSVSGGYSPLHF. The CDR3 DNA reads as TGTGCCTGGAGTGTATCGGGTGGATATTCACCCCTCCACTTT.

The chain has TRBV19 and TRBJ2-7; 16 bases are a match to TRBD2. Germline V gene data show CDR1 as LNHDA and CDR2 as SQIVND (reference sequence). The trim removed 5 bases at V and 5 bases at J, leaving 0 bases unmatched. This CDR3 comprises 14 residues. CDR3 sequence (DNA): TGTGCCAGTAGTGGGACTAGCGGGGGGGACGAGCAGTACTTC. Amino acid sequence: CASSGTSGGDEQYF.

This sequence joins TRBV19 and TRBJ1-5; D gene ambiguous. The CDR3 consists of 14 residues. The V end was cut by 3 bases, the J end by 6 bases, with 12 bases between. Per germline, CDR1 LNHDA and CDR2 SQIVND (reference sequence). The DNA for the CDR3 is TGTGCCAGTAGTATCCAGGCGGCGGGTCAGCCCCAGCATTTT. Its translation: CASSIQAAGQPQHF. The full variable domain, rest sourced from reference TRBV19 and TRBJ1-5, is DGGITQSPKYLFRKEGQNVTLSCEQNLNHDAMYWYRQDPGQGLRLIYYSQIVNDFQKGDIAEGYSVSREKKESFPLTVTSAQKNPTAFYLCASSIQAAGQPQHFGDGTRLSIL.

The J gene is TRBJ2-2, the V gene TRBV27; D perhaps matches TRBD1 (6 bases). Per germline, CDR1 MNHEY and CDR2 SMNVEV (reference sequence). V lost 5 bases, J lost 1 base, and 11 bases lay in between. The CDR3 is 15 amino acids. The CDR3 sequence is CASSIRQVNTGELFF. CDR3 coding DNA: TGTGCCAGCAGTATCAGACAGGTGAACACCGGGGAGCTGTTTTTT.

The chain links TRBV20-1 to TRBJ2-1; 8 bases map to TRBD1. Germline lookup yields CDR1 DFQATT and CDR2 SNEGSKA (reference sequence). Germline trimming cut 3 bases from V and 7 bases from J; bases unmatched to any gene: 5. The CDR3 extends over 13 amino acids. The CDR3 loop reads CSASRDRGNEQFF. In DNA form, the CDR3 reads TGCAGTGCTAGTCGCGACAGGGGAAATGAGCAGTTCTTC.

The chain joins TRBV24-1 to TRBJ1-5; D may be TRBD1 (6 bases). CDR1 is KGHDR, CDR2 SFDVKD, per germline. The CDR3 is 15 amino acids. Trimming removed 5 bases from V and 9 bases from J, with 19 bases in between. The chain's CDR3 is CATSAAAGDTAPQHF. Written as DNA, the CDR3 is TGTGCCACCAGTGCCGCGGCTGGGGACACAGCGCCCCAGCATTTT.

The chain joins TRBV6-5 to TRBJ2-5, with D possibly TRBD2 on 6 matching bases. Germline CDR1 MNHEY, CDR2 SVGAGI. The CDR3 length is 15 residues. Trimming pared 2 bases from V and 5 bases from J, leaving 15 bases between. CDR3 DNA sequence: TGTGCCAGCAGTTACGTCGGGGGTTCCAAGGAGACCCAGTACTTC. The encoded protein is CASSYVGGSKETQYF.

Concerning this clone: The same CDR3 can be traced to other DNA sequences in this sample. V usage is TRBV6-5 and J usage is TRBJ1-1; D not certain. The CDR3 length is 15 residues. In germline, CDR1 is MNHEY, CDR2 SVGAGI. V lost 0 bases to trimming and J lost 1 base, with 9 bases between them. This CDR3 reads CASSYSTGSNTEAFF. As DNA, the CDR3 is TGTGCCAGCAGTTACTCAACCGGGTCGAACACTGAAGCTTTCTTT.